A selection of T cell receptor beta chains follows, all from one sample in a study of blood T cell repertoires in COVID-19. Clones were sequenced by immunoSEQ multiplex PCR, and TCRdb holds only the in-frame ones, with some missing. The sample shows about 130,000 clones, 75% to 85% of them seen only once. Sequencing input: peripheral blood. The source is a man aged 35 to 55 with active or convalescent COVID-19. Both conserved end residues are part of each CDR3. Each record gives: CDR3 protein, CDR3 DNA, J gene, clone size, D gene, V gene. The D gene is left open where the match is weak. Clone sizes are given selectively: once, few, many, or a class where the clone is expanded.

CDR3: CASSRTGKDEQFF
DNA: TGCGCCAGCAGCAGGACAGGGAAGGATGAGCAGTTCTTC
J: TRBJ2-1
size: once
D: TRBD1
V: TRBV4-3

CDR3: CASSVGRDFYNEQFF
DNA: TGTGCCAGCAGCGTAGGAAGGGACTTCTACAATGAGCAGTTCTTC
J: TRBJ2-1
size: NA
D: NA
V: TRBV9

CDR3: CASSPGTQAFF
DNA: TGTGCCAGCAGTCCAGGGACTCAAGCTTTCTTT
J: TRBJ1-1
size: NA
D: NA
V: TRBV6-5

CDR3: CSVSGQGTDTQYF
DNA: TGCAGCGTTTCCGGACAGGGCACAGATACGCAGTATTTT
J: TRBJ2-3
size: NA
D: TRBD1
V: TRBV29-1

CDR3: CASSYRNSPLHF
DNA: TGTGCCAGCAGTTACAGGAATTCACCCCTCCACTTT
J: TRBJ1-6
size: few
D: NA
V: TRBV14

CDR3: CASSLEGGTTGELFF
DNA: TGTGCCAGCAGCTTAGAAGGAGGCACCACCGGGGAGCTGTTTTTT
J: TRBJ2-2
size: NA
D: NA
V: TRBV11-3

CDR3: CASSPPSGGTDTQYF
DNA: TGTGCCAGCAGCCCACCCAGCGGGGGTACAGATACGCAGTATTTT
J: TRBJ2-3
size: NA
D: TRBD2
V: TRBV28

CDR3: CASSPPGTGVGEQYF
DNA: TGTGCCAGCTCACCACCCGGGACAGGGGTAGGCGAGCAGTACTTC
J: TRBJ2-7
size: NA
D: TRBD1
V: TRBV18

CDR3: CASSTETEDEKLFF
DNA: TGTGCCAGTAGCACCGAGACGGAGGATGAAAAACTGTTTTTT
J: TRBJ1-4
size: NA
D: NA
V: TRBV19

CDR3: CAWSVRLAGGPWAEQYF
DNA: TGTGCCTGGAGTGTTCGTCTAGCGGGAGGGCCTTGGGCCGAGCAGTACTTC
J: TRBJ2-7
size: once
D: TRBD2
V: TRBV30

CDR3: CASSYEAGAYEQYF
DNA: TGTGCCAGCAGCTATGAGGCGGGGGCCTACGAGCAGTACTTC
J: TRBJ2-7
size: NA
D: TRBD2
V: TRBV11-2

CDR3: CASSSSGGLPSYEQYF
DNA: TGTGCCAGCAGCTCCAGTGGTGGGCTACCCTCCTACGAGCAGTACTTC
J: TRBJ2-7
size: NA
D: NA
V: TRBV9

CDR3: CASSDLGLAEETQYF
DNA: TGTGCCAGCAGTGATCTGGGACTAGCGGAAGAGACCCAGTACTTC
J: TRBJ2-5
size: NA
D: TRBD2
V: TRBV2

CDR3: CASSIQGQNTEAFF
DNA: TGTGCCAGCAGTATACAGGGTCAGAACACTGAAGCTTTCTTT
J: TRBJ1-1
size: NA
D: NA
V: TRBV2

CDR3: CASSLFTGTGRTEAFF
DNA: TGTGCCAGCAGCTTATTCACCGGGACAGGGAGGACTGAAGCTTTCTTT
J: TRBJ1-1
size: NA
D: TRBD1
V: TRBV7-9

CDR3: CASSVDPGKEDNEQFF
DNA: TGTGCCAGCAGCGTAGACCCAGGGAAAGAAGACAATGAGCAGTTCTTC
J: TRBJ2-1
size: NA
D: NA
V: TRBV9

CDR3: CASSLLLGQGGGYTF
DNA: TGTGCCAGCAGTTTACTCCTTGGACAGGGTGGGGGCTACACCTTC
J: TRBJ1-2
size: NA
D: TRBD1
V: TRBV28

CDR3: CASSPKWEQYF
DNA: TGTGCCAGCTCCCCTAAGTGGGAGCAGTACTTC
J: TRBJ2-7
size: NA
D: NA
V: TRBV18

CDR3: CASSSALAKYNEQFF
DNA: TGTGCCAGCAGTTCAGCCTTAGCGAAGTACAATGAGCAGTTCTTC
J: TRBJ2-1
size: NA
D: NA
V: TRBV6-2/TRBV6-3

CDR3: CASSDPLSGVGETQYF
DNA: TGTGCCAGCAGCGACCCTTTGTCGGGAGTGGGGGAGACCCAGTACTTC
J: TRBJ2-5
size: NA
D: NA
V: TRBV5-4

CDR3: CASTIDRGGEKLFF
DNA: TGTGCCAGTACCATCGACAGGGGGGGCGAAAAACTGTTTTTT
J: TRBJ1-4
size: NA
D: TRBD1
V: TRBV19

CDR3: CASSLTGGCYF
DNA: TGTGCCAGCAGTTTAACAGGGGGTTGTTACTTC
J: TRBJ2-5
size: NA
D: TRBD1
V: TRBV6-5

CDR3: CAWSVKLAGGEQYF
DNA: TGTGCCTGGAGTGTAAAACTAGCGGGGGGCGAGCAGTACTTC
J: TRBJ2-7
size: few
D: TRBD2
V: TRBV30

CDR3: CASSLGAILSTDTQYF
DNA: TGTGCCAGCAGCTTGGGGGCCATTCTAAGCACAGATACGCAGTATTTT
J: TRBJ2-3
size: NA
D: NA
V: TRBV5-5

CDR3: CATSELPSEEGQPQHF
DNA: TGTGCCACCAGTGAACTTCCTTCAGAGGAGGGTCAGCCCCAGCATTTT
J: TRBJ1-5
size: few
D: NA
V: TRBV24-1

CDR3: CASSTVLTDTQYF
DNA: TGTGCCAGCTCGACAGTCCTCACAGATACGCAGTATTTT
J: TRBJ2-3
size: NA
D: NA
V: TRBV18

CDR3: CASSPEPGAGNIQYF
DNA: TGTGCCAGCAGCCCTGAGCCAGGGGCCGGAAACATTCAGTACTTC
J: TRBJ2-4
size: NA
D: NA
V: TRBV9

CDR3: CASSPPTGETQYF
DNA: TGTGCCAGCAGCCCACCCACGGGGGAGACCCAGTACTTC
J: TRBJ2-5
size: NA
D: NA
V: TRBV5-6

CDR3: CASSLVAGSNQPQHF
DNA: TGCGCCAGCAGCTTGGTGGCGGGGAGCAATCAGCCCCAGCATTTT
J: TRBJ1-5
size: NA
D: NA
V: TRBV5-1

CDR3: CSVREGRAMTNSPLHF
DNA: TGCAGCGTACGGGAGGGTAGGGCAATGACAAATTCACCCCTCCACTTT
J: TRBJ1-6
size: NA
D: NA
V: TRBV29-1

CDR3: CASSMTSGRGEAQYF
DNA: TGTGCCAGCAGCATGACTAGCGGGAGGGGAGAGGCCCAGTACTTC
J: TRBJ2-5
size: once
D: TRBD2
V: TRBV11-2

CDR3: CSPKRGTDVYGYTF
DNA: TGCAGCCCCAAACGGGGGACAGATGTCTATGGCTACACCTTC
J: TRBJ1-2
size: NA
D: TRBD1
V: TRBV29-1

CDR3: CASSLEWQFSGNTIYF
DNA: TGCGCCAGCAGCTTGGAGTGGCAGTTCTCTGGAAACACCATATATTTT
J: TRBJ1-3
size: NA
D: NA
V: TRBV5-1

CDR3: CASSQDSGAHEQYF
DNA: TGTGCCAGCAGCCAAGATAGCGGGGCCCACGAGCAGTACTTC
J: TRBJ2-7
size: many
D: TRBD2
V: TRBV4-2

CDR3: CASSYSTNANEQYF
DNA: TGTGCCAGCAGTTACTCAACAAATGCCAACGAGCAGTACTTC
J: TRBJ2-7
size: NA
D: NA
V: TRBV6-5

CDR3: CASSLSRTVNYGYTF
DNA: TGTGCCAGCAGCTTAAGCAGGACAGTCAACTATGGCTACACCTTC
J: TRBJ1-2
size: NA
D: NA
V: TRBV7-2

CDR3: CASSQVDRGGAEAFF
DNA: TGCGCCAGCAGCCAAGTAGACAGGGGAGGAGCTGAAGCTTTCTTT
J: TRBJ1-1
size: NA
D: TRBD1
V: TRBV4-1

CDR3: CATSRDGRGLGYGYTF
DNA: TGTGCCACCAGCAGAGATGGCAGGGGGCTGGGCTATGGCTACACCTTC
J: TRBJ1-2
size: NA
D: TRBD1
V: TRBV15

CDR3: CASDGDRGRSETQYF
DNA: TGTGCCAGCGATGGGGACAGGGGGCGTTCAGAGACCCAGTACTTC
J: TRBJ2-5
size: NA
D: TRBD1
V: TRBV2

CDR3: CASSDGGLSSYEQYF
DNA: TGCGCCAGCAGTGACGGCGGCTTGAGCTCCTACGAGCAGTACTTC
J: TRBJ2-7
size: NA
D: NA
V: TRBV10-1

CDR3: CAISEASGGISTDTQYF
DNA: TGTGCCATCAGTGAGGCTAGCGGGGGGATTAGCACAGATACGCAGTATTTT
J: TRBJ2-3
size: once
D: TRBD2
V: TRBV10-3